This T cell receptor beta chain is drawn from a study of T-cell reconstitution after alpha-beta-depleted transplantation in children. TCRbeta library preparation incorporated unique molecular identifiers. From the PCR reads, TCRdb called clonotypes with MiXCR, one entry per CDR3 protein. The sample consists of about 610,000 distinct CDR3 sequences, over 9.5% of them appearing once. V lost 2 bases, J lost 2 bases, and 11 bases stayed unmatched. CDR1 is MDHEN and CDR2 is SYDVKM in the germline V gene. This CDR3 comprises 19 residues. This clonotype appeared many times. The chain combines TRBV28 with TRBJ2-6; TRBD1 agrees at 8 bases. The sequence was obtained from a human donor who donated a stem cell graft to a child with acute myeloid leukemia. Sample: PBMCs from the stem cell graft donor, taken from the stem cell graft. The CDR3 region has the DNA TGTGCCAGCAGTTTACCAACCGGACAGGGACTGACTGGGGCCAACGTCCTGACTTTC. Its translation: CASSLPTGQGLTGANVLTF.